This T cell receptor (beta chain) was sequenced for a study of shared clonotypes between healthy human individuals. Looked up from germline, CDR1 is LNHDA and CDR2 is SQIVND (reference sequence). The CDR3 has 14 residues. V lost 9 bases to trimming and J lost 5 bases, with 16 bases between them. TCRdb's table, derived via immunoSEQ multiplex PCR, lists solely in-frame clones and lacks some. The table includes approximately 480,000 clones, around 79% detected once. The chain employs TRBV19 and TRBJ2-2, with a weak D call TRBD1 (6 bases). The specimen was PBMCs. The TCR sequence derives from a middle-aged woman in good health. Some clones in this sample may be carry-over from other donors' samples. CDR3 sequence (DNA): TGTGCCAGCAGACAGGCAACGCCGACCGGGGAGCTGTTTTTT. Its translation is CASRQATPTGELFF.